Shown below are 18 T cell receptor beta chains from a single sample sequenced in a study of shared T cell receptors in the human thymus. Assay used: immunoSEQ multiplex PCR; TCRdb lists only in-frame clones, some missing. Among 640,000 or so clones, about 90% were seen once, and the ten largest hold about 0.0094%. These data were also reused for a study on human thymus T cells.

The sample consisted of thymocytes. The receptors stem from a boy under two years old with a congenital heart defect.

The chain links TRBV21-1 to TRBJ1-2. TRBV21-1 is annotated as a pseudogene. The CDR3 spans 11 residues. DNA for the CDR3: TGTGCCAGCAGCAAAGTACGGTATGACACCTTC. As protein: CASSKVRYDTF.

The rearrangement joins TRBV11-1 to TRBJ2-7; weak D call: TRBD1 (6 bases). CDR1 SGHAT and CDR2 FQDESV come from the germline V gene (reference sequence). This CDR3 is built from 15 residues. Deletions cut 2 bases from V and 2 bases from J, with 13 bases between. The CDR3 coding sequence is TGTGCCAGCAGCTTAAATCAGAAGGGGGCCTACGAGCAGTACTTC. The encoded protein is CASSLNQKGAYEQYF.

This clone was seen only once. This sequence joins TRBV6-5 and TRBJ2-5; D not resolved. This CDR3 spans 13 amino acids. Germline V gene lookup returns CDR1 MNHEY and CDR2 SVGAGI. Between the trimmed V and J ends, which lost 6 bases and 0 bases, there was a span of 8 bases. In DNA form, the CDR3 reads TGTGCCAGCAGGGCACAGAACCAAGAGACCCAGTACTTC. This encodes CASRAQNQETQYF.

This clone was seen only once. The V and J genes are TRBV11-3 and TRBJ2-7, with D perhaps matching TRBD1 (5 bases). This CDR3 has 17 amino acids. Trimming removed 4 bases at V and 1 base at J, with 20 bases between. CDR1 is SGHNT, CDR2 YENEEA, per germline. Here the CDR3 reads CASSSAQGGPNSYEQYF. As DNA, the CDR3 is TGTGCCAGCAGCTCGGCGCAGGGCGGTCCTAATTCCTACGAGCAGTACTTC.

In this sample, this clone turned up a few times. The chain combines TRBV5-6 with TRBJ1-4; D not certain. From germline, CDR1 is SGHDT and CDR2 YYEEEE. This CDR3 is 16 amino acids long. Trimming took 1 base from V and 8 from J, leaving 18 bases between them. In DNA, the CDR3 is TGTGCCAGCAGCTTGTATTGGGAAGGCCGGGAAGAAAAACTGTTTTTT. This sequence encodes CASSLYWEGREEKLFF.

The chain combines TRBV5-5 with TRBJ1-2; 7 bases align to TRBD1. The CDR3 contains 14 residues. CDR1 and CDR2 from the germline V gene are SGHKS and YYEKEE (reference sequence). V gave up 0 bases and J gave up 4 bases; unmatched junction bases: 3. The CDR3, as DNA: TGTGCCAGCAGCTTGGACAGGGGAGTCTATGGCTACACCTTC. Protein sequence: CASSLDRGVYGYTF.

The chain uses TRBV7-2 and TRBJ2-7; D perhaps matches TRBD1 (6 bases). V shed 0 bases and J shed 3 bases, with 15 bases lying between them. CDR3 length: 16 amino acids. Germline V gene lookup returns CDR1 SGHTA and CDR2 FQGNSA. CDR3 in amino acids: CASSLAARGKGYEQYF. The CDR3 coding sequence is TGTGCCAGCAGCTTAGCGGCCAGGGGAAAAGGCTACGAGCAGTACTTC.

CDR3 sequence (DNA): TGTGCCAGCAGCGAGACCGGGACAGGGGGGAAAGAAAAACTGTTTTTT. Translation gives CASSETGTGGKEKLFF. The chain carries TRBV14 and TRBJ1-4, with 11 nucleotides matching TRBD1. The CDR3 extends over 16 amino acids. Germline V gene lookup returns CDR1 SGHDN and CDR2 FVKESK. V was pared by 5 bases and J by 8 bases, with 10 bases of the junction left unmatched.

V is TRBV27 and J is TRBJ2-3; TRBD2 agrees at 7 bases. The CDR3 is 20 residues long. With V trimmed by 2 bases and J by 6 bases, 23 bases remained unmatched. Looked up from germline, CDR1 is MNHEY and CDR2 is SMNVEV (reference sequence). The CDR3 DNA reads TGTGCCAGCAGTTTAGGCCCCCGGGGTGAAGCGGGGCCTCCTTCCGATACGCAGTATTTT. It encodes CASSLGPRGEAGPPSDTQYF.

This chain connects TRBV5-4 to TRBJ2-3; 7 bases align to TRBD1. Per the germline V gene, CDR1 is SGHNT and CDR2 is YYREEE (reference sequence). The trim removed 4 bases at V and 6 bases at J, leaving 8 bases unmatched. The CDR3 spans 14 residues. The CDR3 region is CASSLGQDSDTQYF. The CDR3 region has the DNA TGTGCCAGCAGCCTCGGACAGGACTCGGATACGCAGTATTTT.

The gene calls are TRBV2 and TRBJ2-1, with 12 bases aligning to TRBD1. The length of the CDR3 is 16 residues. V lost 6 bases, J lost 9 bases, and 12 bases stayed unmatched. Germline CDR1 reads SNHLY; CDR2 reads FYNNEI. The CDR3 spells CASRFRDRGLYGEQFF. For the CDR3, the DNA is TGTGCCAGCAGGTTCCGGGACAGGGGGCTTTATGGTGAGCAGTTCTTC.

V and J are TRBV4-2 and TRBJ1-4, with D perhaps TRBD1 (5 bases). Trimming stripped 1 base from V and 8 bases from J, with 14 bases between. The CDR3 contains 15 residues. The germline V gene encodes CDR1 LGHNA and CDR2 YNFKEQ. DNA for the CDR3: TGTGCCAGCAGCCAAGTGGGGGGGAGGCAAGAAAAACTGTTTTTT. Its translation: CASSQVGGRQEKLFF.

V is TRBV5-6 and J is TRBJ2-3, with 8 bases identical to TRBD1. The V gene's germline CDR1 is SGHDT and CDR2 YYEEEE. Unmatched junction bases numbered 12, after V lost 4 bases and J lost 5 bases. The length of the CDR3 is 16 residues. The CDR3 is CASSPRTGTFGDTQYF. CDR3 sequence (DNA): TGTGCCAGCAGCCCTCGGACAGGGACCTTTGGAGATACGCAGTATTTT. The variable domain in full, completed from reference TRBV5-6 and TRBJ2-3, reads DAGVTQSPTHLIKTRGQQVTLRCSPKSGHDTVSWYQQALGQGPQFIFQYYEEEERQRGNFPDRFSGHQFPNYSSELNVNALLLGDSALYLCASSPRTGTFGDTQYFGPGTRLTVL.

The chain is built from TRBV5-4 and TRBJ1-5, with 7 bases matching TRBD1. V shed 5 bases, J shed 5 bases, and the junction held 4 bases outside the gene matches. Germline values: CDR1 SGHNT, CDR2 YYREEE (reference sequence). This CDR3 region has 13 residues. CDR3 sequence reads: CASRQDRDQPQHF. The CDR3, as DNA: TGTGCCAGCAGACAAGACAGGGATCAGCCCCAGCATTTT.

This chain links TRBV15 with TRBJ1-2; D possibly corresponds to TRBD1 (6 bases). Trimming left V 2 bases short and J 5 bases short, with 15 bases between. Germline V gene data show CDR1 as LNHNV and CDR2 as YYDKDF (reference sequence). The CDR3 is 15 amino acids. The CDR3 nucleotides are TGTGCCACCAGCAGAACAGGGTCCTGGGTTTATGGCTACACCTTC. Protein sequence: CATSRTGSWVYGYTF. The whole variable domain, filled in from reference TRBV15 and TRBJ1-2, reads DAMVIQNPRYQVTQFGKPVTLSCSQTLNHNVMYWYQQKSSQAPKLLFHYYDKDFNNEADTPDNFQSRRPNTSFCFLDIRSPGLGDTAMYLCATSRTGSWVYGYTFGSGTRLTVV.

The rearrangement joins TRBV5-4 to TRBJ1-6; D unresolved. Trimming removed 5 bases at V and 10 bases at J, with 13 bases between. Germline V lookup: CDR1 SGHNT, CDR2 YYREEE (reference sequence). CDR3 length: 13 residues. The CDR3 DNA reads TGTGCCAGCAGTGGTCTAACGGGGTCACCCCTCCACTTT. Amino acid sequence: CASSGLTGSPLHF.

The rearrangement uses TRBV18 and TRBJ2-2; 7 nucleotides align to TRBD2. With V trimmed by 3 bases and J by 0 bases, 22 bases remained unmatched. Germline V gene lookup returns CDR1 KGHSH and CDR2 LQKENI. The CDR3 sequence is 22 residues long. The CDR3 protein is CASSPAGADEYRQRANTGELFF. Here the CDR3 DNA reads TGTGCCAGCTCACCGGCGGGAGCGGACGAATATAGACAACGGGCGAACACCGGGGAGCTGTTTTTT.

The V and J genes are TRBV12-5 and TRBJ2-7, with 9 nucleotides matching TRBD2. The CDR3 loop spans 21 amino acids. V shed 0 bases, J shed 0 bases, and the junction held 18 bases outside the gene matches. The germline CDR1 and CDR2 sequences are LGHNT and FRNRAP. Written as DNA, the CDR3 is TGTGCTAGTGGTTTGGTACGGGACCCCGGACTAGCGTCCCATTTCTCCTACGAGCAGTACTTC. Its protein is CASGLVRDPGLASHFSYEQYF.